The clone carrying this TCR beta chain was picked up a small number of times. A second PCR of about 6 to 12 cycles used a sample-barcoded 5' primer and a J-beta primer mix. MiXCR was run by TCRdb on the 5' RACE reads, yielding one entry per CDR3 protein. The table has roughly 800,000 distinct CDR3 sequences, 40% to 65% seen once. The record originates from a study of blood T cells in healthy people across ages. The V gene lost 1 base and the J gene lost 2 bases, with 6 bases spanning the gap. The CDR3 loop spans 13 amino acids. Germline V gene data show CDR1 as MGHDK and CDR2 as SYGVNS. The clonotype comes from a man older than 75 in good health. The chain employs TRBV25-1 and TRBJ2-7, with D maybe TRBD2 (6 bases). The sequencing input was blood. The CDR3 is CASSEWGAYEQYF. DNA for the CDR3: TGTGCCAGCAGTGAATGGGGGGCCTACGAGCAGTACTTC.